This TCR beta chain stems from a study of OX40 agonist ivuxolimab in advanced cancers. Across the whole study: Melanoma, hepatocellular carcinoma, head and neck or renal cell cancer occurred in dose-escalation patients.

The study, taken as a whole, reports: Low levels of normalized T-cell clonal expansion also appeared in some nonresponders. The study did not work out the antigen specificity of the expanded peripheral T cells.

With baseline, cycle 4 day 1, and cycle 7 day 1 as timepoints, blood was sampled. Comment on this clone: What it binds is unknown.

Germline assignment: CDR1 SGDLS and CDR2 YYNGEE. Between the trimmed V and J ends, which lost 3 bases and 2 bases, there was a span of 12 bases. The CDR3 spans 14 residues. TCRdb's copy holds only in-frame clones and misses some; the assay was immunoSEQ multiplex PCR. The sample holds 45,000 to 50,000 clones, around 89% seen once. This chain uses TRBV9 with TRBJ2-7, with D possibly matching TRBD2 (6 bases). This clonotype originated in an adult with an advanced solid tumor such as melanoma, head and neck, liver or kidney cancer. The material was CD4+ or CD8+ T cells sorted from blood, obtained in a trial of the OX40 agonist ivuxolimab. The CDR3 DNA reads TGTGCCAGCAGCGGCCGGGACTCACCCTACGAGCAGTACTTC. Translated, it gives CASSGRDSPYEQYF. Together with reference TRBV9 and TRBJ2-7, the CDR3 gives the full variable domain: DSGVTQTPKHLITATGQRVTLRCSPRSGDLSVYWYQQSLDQGLQFLIQYYNGEERAKGNILERFSAQQFPDLHSELNLSSLELGDSALYFCASSGRDSPYEQYFGPGTRLTVT.